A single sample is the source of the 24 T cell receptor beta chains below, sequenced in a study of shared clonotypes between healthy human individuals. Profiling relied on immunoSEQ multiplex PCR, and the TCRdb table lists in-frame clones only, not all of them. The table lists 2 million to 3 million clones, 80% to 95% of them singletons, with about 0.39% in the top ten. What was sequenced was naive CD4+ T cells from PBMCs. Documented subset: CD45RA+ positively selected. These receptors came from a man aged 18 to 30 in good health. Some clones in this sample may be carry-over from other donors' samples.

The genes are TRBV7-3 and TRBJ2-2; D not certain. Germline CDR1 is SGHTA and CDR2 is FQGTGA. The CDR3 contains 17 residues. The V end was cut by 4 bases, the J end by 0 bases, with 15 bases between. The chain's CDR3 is CASSSLGWLSNTGELFF. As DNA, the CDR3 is TGTGCCAGCAGCTCGTTAGGTTGGCTGTCGAACACCGGGGAGCTGTTTTTT.

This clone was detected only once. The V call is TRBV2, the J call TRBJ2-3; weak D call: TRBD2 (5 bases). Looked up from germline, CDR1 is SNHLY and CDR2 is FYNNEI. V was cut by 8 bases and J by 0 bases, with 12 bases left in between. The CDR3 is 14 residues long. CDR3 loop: CASLPTGSTDTQYF. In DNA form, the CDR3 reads TGTGCCAGCTTACCCACGGGGAGCACAGATACGCAGTATTTT.

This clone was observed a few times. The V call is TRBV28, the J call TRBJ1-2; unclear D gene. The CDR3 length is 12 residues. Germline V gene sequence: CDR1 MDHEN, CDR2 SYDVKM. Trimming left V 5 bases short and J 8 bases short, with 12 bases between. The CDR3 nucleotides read TGTGCCAGCAGTCCCACCCCCCGGGGCTACACCTTC. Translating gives CASSPTPRGYTF.

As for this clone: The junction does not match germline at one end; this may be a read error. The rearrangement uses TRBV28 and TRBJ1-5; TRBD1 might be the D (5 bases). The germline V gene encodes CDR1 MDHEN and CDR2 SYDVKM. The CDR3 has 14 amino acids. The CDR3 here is CASLRRGIGQSQHF. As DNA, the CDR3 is TGTGCCAGTCTTCGGCGGGGGATCGGTCAGTCCCAGCATTTT.

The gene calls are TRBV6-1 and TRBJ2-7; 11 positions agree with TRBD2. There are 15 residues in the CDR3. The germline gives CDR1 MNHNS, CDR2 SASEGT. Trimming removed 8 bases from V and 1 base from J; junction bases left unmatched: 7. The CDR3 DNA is TGTGCCAGCGGTCGGACTAGCGGGTCGTCCTACGAGCAGTACTTC. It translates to CASGRTSGSSYEQYF.

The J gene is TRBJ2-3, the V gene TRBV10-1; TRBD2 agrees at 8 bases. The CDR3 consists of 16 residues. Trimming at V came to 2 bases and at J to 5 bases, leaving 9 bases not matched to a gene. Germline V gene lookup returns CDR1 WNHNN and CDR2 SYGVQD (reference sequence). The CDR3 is CASSEPSGRWGDTQYF. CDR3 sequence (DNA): TGCGCCAGCAGTGAGCCCAGCGGGAGATGGGGAGATACGCAGTATTTT.

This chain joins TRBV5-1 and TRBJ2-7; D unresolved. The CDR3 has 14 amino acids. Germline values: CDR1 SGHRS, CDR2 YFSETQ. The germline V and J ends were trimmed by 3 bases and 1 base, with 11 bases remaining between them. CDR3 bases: TGCGCCAGCAGCTGGCGTGTAGGTTCCTACGAGCAGTACTTC. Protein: CASSWRVGSYEQYF.

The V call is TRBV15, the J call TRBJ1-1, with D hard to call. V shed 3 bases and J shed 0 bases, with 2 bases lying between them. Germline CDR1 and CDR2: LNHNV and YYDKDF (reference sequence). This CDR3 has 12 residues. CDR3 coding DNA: TGTGCCACCAGCAGGATGAACACTGAAGCTTTCTTT. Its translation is CATSRMNTEAFF.

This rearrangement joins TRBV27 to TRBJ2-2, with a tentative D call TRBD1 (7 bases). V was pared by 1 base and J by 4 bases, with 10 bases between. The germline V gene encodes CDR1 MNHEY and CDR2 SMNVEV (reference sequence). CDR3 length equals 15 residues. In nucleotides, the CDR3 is TGTGCCAGCAGTTTATGGGGGGACAGCACCGGGGAGCTGTTTTTT. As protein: CASSLWGDSTGELFF.

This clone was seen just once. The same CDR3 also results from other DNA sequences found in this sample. The CDR3 DNA is TGCGCCAGCAGCTTAACAGCTAACACTGAAGCTTTCTTT. Protein sequence: CASSLTANTEAFF. The rearrangement links TRBV5-1 to TRBJ1-1; D unresolved. The V end was cut by 2 bases, the J end by 2 bases, with 7 bases between. The V gene's germline CDR1 is SGHRS and CDR2 YFSETQ. The CDR3 totals 13 residues.

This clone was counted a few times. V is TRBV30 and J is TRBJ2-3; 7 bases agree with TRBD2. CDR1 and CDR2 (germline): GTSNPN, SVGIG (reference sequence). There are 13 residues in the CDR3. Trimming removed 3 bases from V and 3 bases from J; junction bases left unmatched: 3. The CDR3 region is CAWRGGSTDTQYF. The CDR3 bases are TGTGCCTGGAGGGGCGGGAGTACAGATACGCAGTATTTT.

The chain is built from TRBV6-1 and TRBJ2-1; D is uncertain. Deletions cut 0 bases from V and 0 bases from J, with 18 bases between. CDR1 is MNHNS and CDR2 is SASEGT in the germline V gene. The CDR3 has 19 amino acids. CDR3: CASSEARTSIFVSYNEQFF. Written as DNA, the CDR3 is TGTGCCAGCAGTGAAGCGCGGACGTCGATTTTCGTCTCCTACAATGAGCAGTTCTTC.

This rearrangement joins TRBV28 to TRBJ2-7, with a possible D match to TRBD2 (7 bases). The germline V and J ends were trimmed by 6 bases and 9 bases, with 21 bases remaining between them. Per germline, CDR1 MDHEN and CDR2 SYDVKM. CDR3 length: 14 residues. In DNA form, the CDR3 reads TGTGCCAGCAGGACCAGAGGGGGAGGGTTTGGGCAGTACTTC. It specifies CASRTRGGGFGQYF.

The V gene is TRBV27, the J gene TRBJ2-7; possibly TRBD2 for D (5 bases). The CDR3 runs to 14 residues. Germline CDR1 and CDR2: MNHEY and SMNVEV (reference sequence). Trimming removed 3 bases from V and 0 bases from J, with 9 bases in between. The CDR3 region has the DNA TGTGCCAGCAGTTTTCGGAGGAACTCCTACGAGCAGTACTTC. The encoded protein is CASSFRRNSYEQYF.

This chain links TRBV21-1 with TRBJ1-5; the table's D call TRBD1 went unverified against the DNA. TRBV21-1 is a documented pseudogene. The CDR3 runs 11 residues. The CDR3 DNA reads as TGTGCCAATGCCCGCACAGGGCTAGGGACATTT. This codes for CANARTGLGTF.

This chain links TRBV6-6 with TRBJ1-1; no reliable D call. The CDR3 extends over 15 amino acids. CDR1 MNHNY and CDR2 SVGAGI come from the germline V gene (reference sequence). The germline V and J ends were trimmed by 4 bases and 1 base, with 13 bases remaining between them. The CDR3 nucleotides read TGTGCCAGCAGTTCGCCTTGGACCGCGAACACTGAAGCTTTCTTT. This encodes CASSSPWTANTEAFF.

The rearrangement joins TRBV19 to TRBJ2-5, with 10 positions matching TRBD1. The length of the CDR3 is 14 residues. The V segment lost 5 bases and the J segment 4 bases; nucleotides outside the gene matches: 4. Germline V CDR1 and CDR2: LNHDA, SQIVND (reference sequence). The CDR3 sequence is CASSLGTGVETQYF. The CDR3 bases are TGTGCCAGTAGTTTGGGGACAGGGGTAGAGACCCAGTACTTC. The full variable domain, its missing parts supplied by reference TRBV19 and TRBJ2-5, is DGGITQSPKYLFRKEGQNVTLSCEQNLNHDAMYWYRQDPGQGLRLIYYSQIVNDFQKGDIAEGYSVSREKKESFPLTVTSAQKNPTAFYLCASSLGTGVETQYFGPGTRLLVL.

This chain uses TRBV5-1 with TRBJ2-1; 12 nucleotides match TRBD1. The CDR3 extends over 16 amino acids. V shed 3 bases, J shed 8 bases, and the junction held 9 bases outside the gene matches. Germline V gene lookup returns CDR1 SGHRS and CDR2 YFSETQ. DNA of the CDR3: TGCGCCAGCAGCTACACGTTGGGACAGGGGGCGCATGAGCAGTTCTTC. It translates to CASSYTLGQGAHEQFF.

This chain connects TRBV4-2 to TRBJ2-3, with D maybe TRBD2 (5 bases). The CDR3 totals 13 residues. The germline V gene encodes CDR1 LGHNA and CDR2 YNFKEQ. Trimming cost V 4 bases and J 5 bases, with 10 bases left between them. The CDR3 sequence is CASSPRSGDTQYF. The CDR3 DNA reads TGTGCCAGCAGCCCCAGAAGCGGAGATACGCAGTATTTT.

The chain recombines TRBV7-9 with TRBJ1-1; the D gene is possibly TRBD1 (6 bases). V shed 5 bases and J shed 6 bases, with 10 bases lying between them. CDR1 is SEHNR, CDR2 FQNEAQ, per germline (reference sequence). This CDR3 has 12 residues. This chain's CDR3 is CASSRTGPEAFF. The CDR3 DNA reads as TGTGCCAGCAGCCGAACAGGGCCTGAAGCTTTCTTT.

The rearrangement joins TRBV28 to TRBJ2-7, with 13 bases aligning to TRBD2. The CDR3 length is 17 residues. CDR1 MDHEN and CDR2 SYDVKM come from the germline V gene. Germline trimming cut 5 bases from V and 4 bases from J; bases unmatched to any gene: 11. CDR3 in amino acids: CASSRLTSGRPIYEQYF. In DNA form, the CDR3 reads TGTGCCAGCAGTCGTCTGACTAGCGGGAGGCCGATATACGAGCAGTACTTC.

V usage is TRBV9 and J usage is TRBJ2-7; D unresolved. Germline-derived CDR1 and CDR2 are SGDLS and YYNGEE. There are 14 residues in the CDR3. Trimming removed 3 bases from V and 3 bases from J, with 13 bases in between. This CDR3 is CASSAFPWSYEQYF. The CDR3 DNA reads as TGTGCCAGCAGCGCCTTTCCGTGGAGCTACGAGCAGTACTTC. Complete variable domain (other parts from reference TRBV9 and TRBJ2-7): DSGVTQTPKHLITATGQRVTLRCSPRSGDLSVYWYQQSLDQGLQFLIQYYNGEERAKGNILERFSAQQFPDLHSELNLSSLELGDSALYFCASSAFPWSYEQYFGPGTRLTVT.

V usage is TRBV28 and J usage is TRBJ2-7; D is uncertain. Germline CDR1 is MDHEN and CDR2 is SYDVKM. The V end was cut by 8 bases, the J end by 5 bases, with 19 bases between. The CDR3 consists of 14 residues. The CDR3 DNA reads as TGTGCCAGCGGAAAGGGATCGGTAAGGAACGAGCAGTACTTC. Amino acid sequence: CASGKGSVRNEQYF. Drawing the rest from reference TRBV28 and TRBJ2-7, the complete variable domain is DVKVTQSSRYLVKRTGEKVFLECVQDMDHENMFWYRQDPGLGLRLIYFSYDVKMKEKGDIPEGYSVSREKKERFSLILESASTNQTSMYLCASGKGSVRNEQYFGPGTRLTVT.

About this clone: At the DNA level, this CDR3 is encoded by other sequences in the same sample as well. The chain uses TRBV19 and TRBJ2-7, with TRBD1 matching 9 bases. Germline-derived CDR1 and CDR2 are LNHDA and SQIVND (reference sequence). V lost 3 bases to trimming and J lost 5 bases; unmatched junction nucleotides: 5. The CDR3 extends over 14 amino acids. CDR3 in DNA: TGTGCCAGTAGTATTGGGACAGGGATCGACGAGCAGTACTTC. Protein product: CASSIGTGIDEQYF.